The rows below give T cell receptor beta chains drawn from one sample of a study of T-cell memory formation after mild COVID-19. TCRdb analysed the 5' RACE reads with MiXCR anew, one entry per CDR3 protein. The sample records over 25,000 distinct CDR3 sequences, around 21% being singletons. Material for sequencing was PBMCs or a T cell subset sorted from them (not recorded which). These receptors all stem from an adult who had mild COVID-19 (a few samples of this study predate the infection). Cell type and time point are not known. Each CDR3 is given with its conserved first and last residue. The order of the fields is D gene, J gene, clone size, V gene, CDR3 protein, CDR3 DNA. A D gene is named only where the DNA matches it firmly. Size is stated for part of the rows, as once, few or many counts, or as a class when the clone is expanded.

>NA|TRBJ1-3|NA|TRBV3-1
CASSAREESGNTIYF
TGTGCCAGCAGCGCCAGGGAAGAATCTGGAAACACCATATATTTT
>NA|TRBJ1-4|many|TRBV19
CASSLTSTGRLFF
TGTGCCAGTAGTCTCACTTCCACAGGGAGGCTGTTTTTT
>TRBD2|TRBJ2-1|many|TRBV6-2/TRBV6-3
CATRSGSTYNEQFF
TGTGCCACACGAAGCGGGAGTACCTACAATGAGCAGTTCTTC
>TRBD1|TRBJ1-6|many|TRBV5-5
CASSLRQGISNSPLHF
TGTGCCAGCAGCTTGAGACAGGGGATAAGTAATTCACCCCTCCACTTT
>TRBD1|TRBJ1-5|many|TRBV9
CASSATGDNQPQHF
TGTGCCAGCAGCGCCACAGGGGACAATCAGCCCCAGCATTTT
>NA|TRBJ1-2|many|TRBV3-1
CASSQDGTGYTF
TGTGCCAGCAGCCAAGACGGCACAGGCTACACCTTC
>NA|TRBJ1-1|many|TRBV5-1
CASKQLGGGRGAEAFF
TGCGCCAGCAAACAGCTTGGTGGAGGGAGAGGCGCTGAAGCTTTCTTT
>NA|TRBJ2-1|few|TRBV10-3
CAISESKRDTGNEQFF
TGTGCCATCAGTGAGTCTAAGAGGGACACGGGGAATGAGCAGTTCTTC
>NA|TRBJ2-1|once|TRBV6-1
CASSEASGEGAGSSYNEQFF
TGTGCCAGCAGTGAAGCGTCAGGGGAGGGAGCGGGTAGCTCCTACAATGAGCAGTTCTTC
>NA|TRBJ2-2|many|TRBV7-3
CASSADRPNTGELFF
TGTGCCAGCAGCGCCGACAGGCCGAACACCGGGGAGCTGTTTTTT
>TRBD2|TRBJ2-1|few|TRBV12-3/TRBV12-4
CASSFPRTSGSEQFF
TGTGCCAGCAGTTTCCCTCGTACTAGCGGGAGTGAGCAGTTCTTC
>NA|TRBJ1-1|few|TRBV7-2
CASSQSFGPSEAFF
TGTGCCAGCAGCCAATCGTTTGGACCCTCTGAAGCTTTCTTT
>NA|TRBJ1-2|many|TRBV18
CASSPPTSGGYTF
TGTGCCAGCTCACCTCCCACATCGGGTGGCTACACCTTC
>NA|TRBJ2-5|NA|TRBV7-8
CASSLDQRIETQYF
TGTGCCAGCAGCTTAGATCAACGAATTGAGACCCAGTACTTC
>NA|TRBJ1-3|many|TRBV12-3/TRBV12-4
CASSFNGANTIYF
TGTGCCAGCAGTTTTAATGGGGCAAACACCATATATTTT
>TRBD1|TRBJ2-5|many|TRBV5-1
CASSSRDRDQETQYF
TGCGCCAGCAGCTCCCGGGACAGAGACCAAGAGACCCAGTACTTC
>NA|TRBJ1-5|many|TRBV20-1
CSARDNGGTGINQPQHF
TGCAGTGCTAGAGATAACGGGGGGACGGGAATCAATCAGCCCCAGCATTTT
>TRBD1|TRBJ2-1|medium-sized|TRBV24-1
CATSEAGTGGNEQFF
TGTGCCACCAGTGAGGCCGGGACAGGGGGCAATGAGCAGTTCTTC
>NA|TRBJ2-1|many|TRBV24-1
CATSDPRDYSYNEQFF
TGTGCCACCAGTGATCCCCGTGACTACTCCTACAATGAGCAGTTCTTC
>NA|TRBJ2-2|many|TRBV7-6
CASSPGWVTNTGELFF
TGTGCCAGCAGCCCAGGATGGGTAACGAACACCGGGGAGCTGTTTTTT
>NA|TRBJ1-4|many|TRBV4-1
CASSQWRDPNEKLFF
TGCGCCAGCAGCCAATGGCGGGACCCGAATGAAAAACTGTTTTTT
>NA|TRBJ2-5|NA|TRBV18
CASSRESQETQYF
TGTGCCAGCTCACGGGAGTCTCAAGAGACCCAGTACTTC
>NA|TRBJ1-1|NA|TRBV5-5
CASSFSGGPAFF
TGTGCCAGCAGCTTCAGTGGGGGCCCAGCTTTCTTT
>NA|TRBJ1-2|once|TRBV7-9
CASMKREAYGYTF
TGTGCCAGCATGAAGAGGGAGGCCTATGGCTACACCTTC
>NA|TRBJ2-5|many|TRBV6-5
CASSYSLTGETQYF
TGTGCCAGCAGTTACAGCCTAACGGGCGAGACCCAGTACTTC
>NA|TRBJ2-3|many|TRBV6-2/TRBV6-3
CASSVTVVDTQYF
TGTGCCAGCAGTGTGACTGTTGTCGATACGCAGTATTTT
>TRBD1|TRBJ1-6|many|TRBV25-1
CATRDREGSPLHF
TGTGCCACCAGGGACAGGGAGGGGTCACCCCTCCACTTT
>NA|TRBJ2-5|many|TRBV20-1
CSAPARSSQETQYF
TGCAGTGCTCCCGCCAGGAGTTCTCAAGAGACCCAGTACTTC
>NA|TRBJ1-1|many|TRBV5-1
CASSLGGLGTEAFF
TGCGCCAGCAGCTTGGGAGGGTTGGGCACTGAAGCTTTCTTT
>NA|TRBJ2-3|many|TRBV20-1
CSANPLRGWGTDTQYF
TGCAGTGCTAACCCCCTTAGGGGATGGGGCACAGATACGCAGTATTTT
>TRBD1|TRBJ2-1|few|TRBV30
CAWMIGGDYNEQFF
TGTGCCTGGATGATAGGGGGCGATTACAATGAGCAGTTCTTC
>NA|TRBJ2-4|NA|TRBV12-3/TRBV12-4
CASSLVETVYQYF
TGTGCCAGCAGTTTAGTGGAGACCGTATACCAGTACTTC
>TRBD1|TRBJ1-1|many|TRBV7-9
CASSRRQGLNTEAFF
TGTGCCAGCAGCCGTCGACAGGGGCTGAACACTGAAGCTTTCTTT
>NA|TRBJ1-1|NA|TRBV9
CASSVEGNTEAFF
TGTGCCAGCAGCGTCGAGGGGAACACTGAAGCTTTCTTT
>NA|TRBJ1-2|few|TRBV7-6
CASSPGGAGYTF
TGTGCCAGCAGCCCCGGGGGGGCTGGCTACACCTTC
>NA|TRBJ2-6|many|TRBV4-3
CASSQELEINVLTF
TGCGCCAGCAGCCAAGAGTTGGAAATTAACGTCCTGACTTTC
>TRBD1|TRBJ1-1|NA|TRBV5-1
CASTPLDRATIGGTEAFF
TGCGCCAGCACGCCACTCGACAGGGCCACCATTGGGGGCACTGAAGCTTTCTTT
>TRBD1|TRBJ1-1|NA|TRBV30
CAWLPWDRTNWNTEAFF
TGTGCCTGGCTCCCTTGGGACAGAACGAACTGGAACACTGAAGCTTTCTTT
>TRBD1|TRBJ1-4|few|TRBV19
CASSIRRDRSEKLFF
TGTGCCAGTAGTATTCGCCGGGACAGAAGCGAAAAACTGTTTTTT
>TRBD1|TRBJ2-7|NA|TRBV7-2
CASSPQGIGEQYF
TGTGCCAGCAGCCCACAGGGGATTGGCGAGCAGTACTTC
>NA|TRBJ1-4|many|TRBV5-6
CASSLSGLDEKLFF
TGTGCCAGCAGCTTATCAGGGCTCGATGAAAAACTGTTTTTT
>TRBD1|TRBJ2-1|many|TRBV5-1
CASSTRTGQTYNEQFF
TGCGCCAGCAGCACCCGGACAGGGCAAACCTACAATGAGCAGTTCTTC
>NA|TRBJ2-7|NA|TRBV7-6
CASSPGRRVREQYF
TGTGCCAGCAGCCCCGGTAGGAGGGTCCGGGAGCAGTACTTC
>NA|TRBJ2-3|NA|TRBV24-1
CATSLRSPGTDTQYF
TGTGCCACCAGCCTAAGATCACCAGGGACAGATACGCAGTATTTT
>TRBD2|TRBJ2-1|many|TRBV20-1
CSAPLAGGQGEQFF
TGCAGTGCTCCCTTAGCGGGGGGGCAGGGTGAGCAGTTCTTC
>TRBD2|TRBJ2-1|NA|TRBV20-1
CSALVPAGEDLGNEQFF
TGCAGTGCCTTAGTCCCGGCGGGGGAGGATTTGGGCAATGAGCAGTTCTTC
>TRBD2|TRBJ2-7|NA|TRBV19
CASSPGLVYEQYF
TGTGCCAGTAGTCCGGGACTAGTCTACGAGCAGTACTTC
>TRBD2|TRBJ2-5|many|TRBV5-1
CASSSPMGGQETQYF
TGCGCCAGCAGCTCCCCTATGGGGGGGCAAGAGACCCAGTACTTC
>NA|TRBJ2-7|many|TRBV7-3
CASSSQGVVLCEQYF
TGTGCCAGCAGCTCCCAAGGAGTGGTTCTGTGCGAGCAGTACTTC
>NA|TRBJ1-5|NA|TRBV7-6
CASSLAPVGQPQHF
TGTGCCAGCAGCTTAGCGCCGGTAGGCCAGCCCCAGCATTTT
>NA|TRBJ1-2|NA|TRBV6-5
CASSLGGMGYTF
TGTGCCAGCAGTTTAGGGGGAATGGGCTACACCTTC
>NA|TRBJ2-3|NA|TRBV7-6
CASSPGGAGTDTQYF
TGTGCCAGCAGCCCCGGAGGGGCGGGCACAGATACGCAGTATTTT
>NA|TRBJ2-3|many|TRBV12-3/TRBV12-4
CASSYTGRRGDTQYF
TGTGCCAGCAGCTATACCGGACGCCGGGGAGATACGCAGTATTTT
>NA|TRBJ1-1|many|TRBV3-1
CASSQAQVGTEAFF
TGTGCCAGCAGCCAAGCGCAGGTTGGGACTGAAGCTTTCTTT